Shown below are 13 T cell receptor beta chains from a single sample sequenced in a study of radiation and T cells in renal cell carcinoma. The data were produced by immunoSEQ multiplex PCR, yet TCRdb's version contains in-frame clones alone and is incomplete. The sample holds 87,000 or so clones, 80% to 90% seen once. The sample's time point: baseline pretreatment blood. Indicated treatment: 15 Gy SBRT to primary tumor, nephrectomy 4 weeks later. Sequenced here: blood, sampled from a patient whose treatment included radiotherapy and nephrectomy. Every receptor here comes from a man aged 45-60 years with renal cell carcinoma.

A remark on this clone: Germline and junction disagree at one end, which may indicate a read error. The chain has TRBV7-9 and TRBJ2-1; 8 bases are a match to TRBD1. The CDR3 is made up of 14 amino acids. Germline CDR1 and CDR2: SEHNR and FQNEAQ (reference sequence). For the CDR3, the DNA is TGTGCCAGCAACTTACAGGGGGTGTGGAATGAGCAGTTCTTC. Residues: CASNLQGVWNEQFF.

The chain recombines TRBV28 with TRBJ1-2; possibly TRBD1 for D (5 bases). The CDR3 spans 14 residues. V was trimmed by 6 bases and J by 2 bases, leaving 13 bases between them. Germline CDR1 is MDHEN and CDR2 is SYDVKM. The CDR3 DNA sequence: TGTGCCAGCAGGGGGGTGGCCGGGAACTATGGCTACACCTTC. Translation: CASRGVAGNYGYTF.

The chain links TRBV19 to TRBJ2-7; 12 positions agree with TRBD2. In germline, CDR1 is LNHDA, CDR2 SQIVND (reference sequence). The CDR3 length is 16 residues. Losses at the gene ends were 3 bases for V and 6 bases for J; bases not matched to a gene: 9. DNA for the CDR3: TGTGCCAGTAGTATCCCCCTAGCGGGAGGGCCTGGCGAGCAGTACTTC. It yields the protein CASSIPLAGGPGEQYF.

The chain uses TRBV30 and TRBJ1-3, with unresolved D. The V end lost 5 bases, the J end lost 0 bases, and 11 bases lay between the germline ends. Germline V gives CDR1 GTSNPN, CDR2 SVGIG (reference sequence). This CDR3 comprises 14 residues. DNA of the CDR3: TGTGCCTGGTCGAAGGGTCACTCTGGAAACACCATATATTTT. The encoded protein is CAWSKGHSGNTIYF.

This chain uses TRBV5-4 with TRBJ1-2; a possible D gene is TRBD1 (6 bases). The V and J ends lost 2 bases and 4 bases respectively, with 9 bases between them. The CDR3 spans 13 residues. Germline CDR1 reads SGHNT; CDR2 reads YYREEE (reference sequence). Written as DNA, the CDR3 is TGTGCCAGCAGCTTATCAGGGGTCTATGGCTACACCTTC. Its translation is CASSLSGVYGYTF.

The V gene is TRBV28, the J gene TRBJ1-5, with 7 bases that match TRBD1. V trimming: 7 bases; J trimming: 4 bases; junction bases outside the gene matches: 4. Germline lookup yields CDR1 MDHEN and CDR2 SYDVKM. The CDR3 is 13 residues long. CDR3 protein: CASTGTANQPQHF. The CDR3 DNA follows: TGTGCCAGCACCGGGACAGCAAATCAGCCCCAGCATTTT.

The gene calls are TRBV30 and TRBJ2-5; 7 bases match TRBD2. Trimming took 0 bases from V and 5 from J; bases not matched to a gene: 3. In germline, CDR1 is GTSNPN, CDR2 SVGIG (reference sequence). The CDR3 sequence is 13 residues long. The CDR3 bases are TGTGCCTGGAGTGTAAACGGGGGGGAGACCCAGTACTTC. Translation gives CAWSVNGGETQYF. The full variable domain, its missing parts supplied by reference TRBV30 and TRBJ2-5, is SQTIHQWPATLVQPVGSPLSLECTVEGTSNPNLYWYRQAAGRGLQLLFYSVGIGQISSEVPQNLSASRPQDRQFILSSKKLLLSDSGFYLCAWSVNGGETQYFGPGTRLLVL.

The chain joins TRBV7-9 to TRBJ2-2, with a tentative D call TRBD1 (5 bases). The germline gives CDR1 SEHNR, CDR2 FQNEAQ (reference sequence). With 1 base removed from V and 2 bases from J, the gap between germline ends came to 11 bases. The CDR3 has 16 amino acids. The CDR3 sequence: CASSLDLGQNTGELFF. The CDR3 bases are TGTGCCAGCAGCTTAGATCTGGGGCAAAACACCGGGGAGCTGTTTTTT.

The V and J genes are TRBV7-6 and TRBJ2-4; no firm D call. This CDR3 is 13 amino acids long. Trimming removed 0 bases from V and 5 bases from J, with 5 bases in between. Germline lookup yields CDR1 SGHVS and CDR2 FNYEAQ. The CDR3 DNA follows: TGTGCCAGCAGCTTAGCGCCAGAAAACATTCAGTACTTC. Its protein is CASSLAPENIQYF.

The chain uses TRBV9 and TRBJ1-2, with D maybe TRBD1 (5 bases). Germline V CDR1 and CDR2: SGDLS, YYNGEE. V was cut by 3 bases and J by 4 bases, with 16 bases left in between. The CDR3 spans 15 residues. The CDR3 region is CASSGGTGGVYGYTF. The DNA of the CDR3 is TGTGCCAGCAGCGGGGGCACGGGGGGTGTCTATGGCTACACCTTC.

V is TRBV6-1 and J is TRBJ1-2, with a possible D match to TRBD1 (6 bases). The CDR3 length is 14 residues. Germline assignment: CDR1 MNHNS and CDR2 SASEGT. Trimming shortened V by 8 bases and J by 7 bases, and 20 bases separated the two germline ends. This CDR3 reads CASRSGVGAVGYTF. CDR3 DNA: TGTGCCAGCCGATCTGGTGTGGGGGCTGTTGGCTACACCTTC.

The chain combines TRBV7-2 with TRBJ2-6; 12 bases are shared with TRBD1. This CDR3 is built from 14 residues. Germline V gives CDR1 SGHTA, CDR2 FQGNSA. V dropped 8 bases and J dropped 5; count of bases not matched to a gene: 1. DNA of the CDR3: TGTGCCAGCGGGACAGGGGGCTGGGCCAACGTCCTGACTTTC. As protein: CASGTGGWANVLTF.

In its sample, this clone was seen a few times. V is TRBV6-6 and J is TRBJ1-1; weak D call: TRBD1 (5 bases). Germline CDR1 reads MNHNY; CDR2 reads SVGAGI (reference sequence). V dropped 5 bases and J dropped 1 base, with 11 bases sitting between them. The CDR3 extends over 14 amino acids. In nucleotides, the CDR3 is TGTGCCAGCAGTCTGCTGGGGGGGAACACTGAAGCTTTCTTT. Amino acids: CASSLLGGNTEAFF.